The next 6 T cell receptor beta chains were all read from a single sample in a study of T cell repertoires in cytomegalovirus infection. These receptors' targets are unknown. TCRdb passed the reads through MiXCR, listing each CDR3 protein once. The sample contains 640,000 or so distinct CDR3 sequences, roughly 30% of which appear only once. The sample consisted of cultured PBMCs, taken from culture after CMV antigen stimulation. Receptor source: a human donor in good health (CMV status not recorded). Some clones in this sample may be carry-over from other donors' samples.

The rearrangement joins TRBV7-2 to TRBJ2-7; D ambiguous. Germline values: CDR1 SGHTA, CDR2 FQGNSA. The CDR3 contains 11 residues. Trimming removed 2 bases at V and 6 bases at J, with 5 bases between. CDR3 in DNA: TGTGCCAGCAGCTTACAGTTCGAGCAGTACTTC. The encoded protein is CASSLQFEQYF.

V is TRBV11-2 and J is TRBJ2-7; D not certain. From germline, CDR1 is SGHAT and CDR2 FQNNGV. Trimming stripped 1 base from V and 3 bases from J, with 7 bases between. The CDR3 loop spans 13 amino acids. CDR3 protein: CASSLVRFYEQYF. In DNA form, the CDR3 reads TGTGCCAGCAGCTTAGTCAGGTTCTACGAGCAGTACTTC.

This clonotype appeared many times. The chain is built from TRBV7-2 and TRBJ2-7, with 7 bases fitting TRBD2. The germline V gene encodes CDR1 SGHTA and CDR2 FQGNSA. The trim removed 1 base at V and 3 bases at J, leaving 6 bases unmatched. This CDR3 region has 15 residues. CDR3 protein: CASSLVGGRDYEQYF. The CDR3 nucleotides read TGTGCCAGCAGCTTAGTGGGGGGGAGAGACTACGAGCAGTACTTC.

The rearrangement uses TRBV27 and TRBJ1-2; 9 bases agree with TRBD1. The CDR3 length is 15 residues. J was trimmed by 4 bases and V by 5 bases; bases with no gene match: 8. Per germline, CDR1 MNHEY and CDR2 SMNVEV (reference sequence). In nucleotides, the CDR3 is TGTGCCAGCAGTCCCACCGGGACAGGGCTCTATGGCTACACCTTC. It encodes CASSPTGTGLYGYTF.

This clonotype is a singleton in its sample. The J gene is TRBJ1-6, the V gene TRBV23-1; the D is unclear. TRBV23-1 is known as an ORF, though its function is uncertain. Trimming cost V 4 bases and J 4 bases, with 20 bases left between them. The CDR3 is made up of 18 amino acids. The CDR3, as DNA: TGCGCCAGCAGTCGCCCAGTAGGACTTTTCCCTTATAATTCACCCCTCCACTTT. It specifies CASSRPVGLFPYNSPLHF.

This clonotype was counted a few times. This chain connects TRBV6-8 to TRBJ2-7, with a tentative D call TRBD1 (5 bases). The ends were cut back, 6 bases at V and 6 bases at J, with 21 bases in the middle. The V gene's germline CDR1 is MNHGY and CDR2 SAAAGT. The CDR3 has 15 amino acids. The CDR3 DNA reads TGTGCCAGCAGGCTGAACCGACAGCCTTTGGGCGAGCAGTACTTC. It encodes CASRLNRQPLGEQYF.